The 31 T cell receptor beta chains reported below all come from one sample, sequenced in a study of blood T cell repertoires in COVID-19. Here immunoSEQ multiplex PCR was the method, and the copy in TCRdb shows in-frame clones only, minus some. The sample consists of approximately 170,000 clones, roughly 80% of them appearing once. The source material was PBMCs or T cells enriched from blood (not recorded which). The receptor set was obtained from a woman aged 25 to 39 who had recovered from COVID-19.

The V and J genes are TRBV5-1 and TRBJ1-4; D not resolved. The ends were cut back, 0 bases at V and 4 bases at J, with 10 bases in the middle. This CDR3 comprises 15 residues. Germline V gives CDR1 SGHRS, CDR2 YFSETQ. The CDR3 spells CASSLGGVLNEKLFF. Here the CDR3 DNA reads TGCGCCAGCAGCTTGGGTGGAGTTCTTAATGAAAAACTGTTTTTT.

About this clone: This specimen includes other DNA sequences encoding the same CDR3. This chain uses TRBV19 with TRBJ1-5; D is perhaps TRBD1 (6 bases). Trimming took 5 bases from V and 4 from J, leaving 12 bases between them. The germline V gene encodes CDR1 LNHDA and CDR2 SQIVND (reference sequence). The CDR3 runs 14 residues. In DNA form, the CDR3 reads TGTGCCAGTAGTCCTCAACAGGGAAATCAGCCCCAGCATTTT. Translating it yields CASSPQQGNQPQHF.

The gene calls are TRBV6-5 and TRBJ1-1; the D gene is possibly TRBD1 (6 bases). The ends were cut back, 6 bases at V and 3 bases at J, with 17 bases in the middle. The germline V gene has CDR1 MNHEY and CDR2 SVGAGI. This CDR3 contains 15 residues. The CDR3 DNA is TGTGCCAGCAGACAAATACAGGGCGAGGACACTGAAGCTTTCTTT. Encoded protein: CASRQIQGEDTEAFF.

The chain joins TRBV18 to TRBJ2-2; TRBD1 matches at 7 bases. From germline, CDR1 is KGHSH and CDR2 LQKENI. CDR3 size: 15 residues. V shed 6 bases, J shed 3 bases, and the junction held 7 bases outside the gene matches. CDR3 nucleotides: TGTGCCAGCTCCCCCGACAGGGTGTACACCGGGGAGCTGTTTTTT. It is translated as CASSPDRVYTGELFF. Complete variable domain (other parts from reference TRBV18 and TRBJ2-2): NAGVMQNPRHLVRRRGQEARLRCSPMKGHSHVYWYRQLPEEGLKFMVYLQKENIIDESGMPKERFSAEFPKEGPSILRIQQVVRGDSAAYFCASSPDRVYTGELFFGEGSRLTVL.

V is TRBV2 and J is TRBJ1-5, with 7 nucleotides matching TRBD1. V gave up 6 bases and J gave up 0 bases; unmatched junction bases: 5. The germline CDR1 and CDR2 sequences are SNHLY and FYNNEI. This CDR3 is 15 amino acids long. CDR3 region: CASRGTVRSNQPQHF. CDR3 nucleotides: TGTGCCAGCAGAGGGACAGTTCGTAGCAATCAGCCCCAGCATTTT.

V is TRBV28 and J is TRBJ2-7; D unclear. CDR1 and CDR2 from the germline V gene are MDHEN and SYDVKM. Trimming took off 4 bases at V and 3 bases at J, with 4 bases between the two ends. This CDR3 comprises 11 residues. The CDR3 spells CASSSFYEQYV. CDR3 nucleotides: TGTGCCAGCAGTTCTTTCTACGAGCAGTACGTC.

V gene TRBV2 combines with J gene TRBJ1-5; TRBD1 is a possible D gene (6 bases). Per germline, CDR1 SNHLY and CDR2 FYNNEI. Trimming left V 5 bases short and J 4 bases short, with 6 bases between. CDR3 length: 12 residues. CDR3 loop: CASSTGNQPQHF. In DNA, the CDR3 is TGTGCCAGCAGTACAGGGAATCAGCCCCAGCATTTT.

The rearrangement links TRBV28 to TRBJ1-3; 8 bases match TRBD1. Trimming took 4 bases from V and 0 from J; bases not matched to a gene: 5. The CDR3 runs 16 residues. The germline V gene has CDR1 MDHEN and CDR2 SYDVKM. Here the CDR3 DNA reads TGTGCCAGCAGTTCCAACAGGGGGAGCTCTGGAAACACCATATATTTT. Residues: CASSSNRGSSGNTIYF.

This chain links TRBV4-1 with TRBJ2-1; no clear D gene. This CDR3 is built from 17 residues. The ends were cut back, 3 bases at V and 7 bases at J, with 22 bases in the middle. Germline V gene sequence: CDR1 MGHRA, CDR2 YSYEKL. DNA of the CDR3: TGCGCCAGCAGCCACACTGTAACAGTAGTACTTGGGAATGAGCAGTTCTTC. Its protein is CASSHTVTVVLGNEQFF.

V usage is TRBV3-1 (or the pseudogene TRBV3-2) and J usage is TRBJ2-2; the D is unclear. CDR3 length: 14 amino acids. Trimming removed 0 bases at V and 4 bases at J, with 6 bases between. Germline CDR1 reads LGHDT; CDR2 reads YNNKEL (reference sequence). CDR3 in DNA: TGTGCCAGCAGCCAAGACGGTCGCACCGGGGAGCTGTTTTTT. Its translation is CASSQDGRTGELFF.

The V call is TRBV5-1, the J call TRBJ2-2; tentative D call: TRBD1 (6 bases). The CDR3 has 15 residues. Trimming stripped 1 base from V and 3 bases from J, with 10 bases between. Germline CDR1 SGHRS, CDR2 YFSETQ. The CDR3 coding sequence is TGCGCCAGCAGCTTGCAGACAGGTTACACCGGGGAGCTGTTTTTT. Translating gives CASSLQTGYTGELFF.

The genes are TRBV7-9 and TRBJ1-6; maybe TRBD1 (5 bases). The CDR3 has 15 residues. The V end was cut by 0 bases, the J end by 8 bases, with 11 bases between. In germline, CDR1 is SEHNR, CDR2 FQNEAQ (reference sequence). CDR3 bases: TGTGCCAGCAGCTTAGCGGGGGGAGGGGATTCACCCCTCCACTTT. This gives the protein CASSLAGGGDSPLHF.

The chain combines TRBV27 with TRBJ2-1, with 8 bases identical to TRBD1. The CDR3 has 18 residues. V shed 5 bases and J 2 bases; nucleotides not matched to a gene: 14. CDR1 and CDR2 from the germline V gene are MNHEY and SMNVEV (reference sequence). The CDR3 DNA sequence: TGTGCCAGCAGTCCCGCCCAAACAGGGGGAAGGGCCTACAATGAGCAGTTCTTC. It encodes CASSPAQTGGRAYNEQFF.

The rearrangement links TRBV14 to TRBJ1-4; 9 nucleotides line up with TRBD1. From germline, CDR1 is SGHDN and CDR2 FVKESK. V was clipped by 6 bases and J by 4 bases; unmatched bases: 12. There are 17 residues in the CDR3. Here the CDR3 DNA reads TGTGCCAGCAGGACGGGACAGGGAGCCCCCTTTAATGAAAAACTGTTTTTT. Its protein is CASRTGQGAPFNEKLFF. Full variable domain (missing parts from reference TRBV14 and TRBJ1-4): EAGVTQFPSHSVIEKGQTVTLRCDPISGHDNLYWYRRVMGKEIKFLLHFVKESKQDESGMPNNRFLAERTGGTYSTLKVQPAELEDSGVYFCASRTGQGAPFNEKLFFGSGTQLSVL.

The chain combines TRBV5-1 with TRBJ2-5, with a weak D call TRBD1 (5 bases). There are 12 residues in the CDR3. Germline CDR1 reads SGHRS; CDR2 reads YFSETQ. Trimming pared 0 bases from V and 5 bases from J, leaving 5 bases between. The DNA of the CDR3 is TGCGCCAGCAGCTTGGAGGGGGAGACCCAGTACTTC. Translation gives CASSLEGETQYF.

A single count supports this clone. The chain combines TRBV10-2 with TRBJ1-1; maybe TRBD1 (5 bases). From germline, CDR1 is WSHSY and CDR2 SAAADI. V was shortened by 8 bases and J by 3 bases, with 13 bases between the two germline ends. The CDR3 has 13 residues. The CDR3 reads CASSTADDTEAFF. In DNA form, the CDR3 reads TGCGCCAGCTCGACAGCTGATGACACTGAAGCTTTCTTT.

The chain couples TRBV2 to TRBJ2-7; 9 bases fit TRBD2. The V gene's germline CDR1 is SNHLY and CDR2 FYNNEI. The CDR3 has 14 residues. Losses at the gene ends were 7 bases for V and 6 bases for J; bases not matched to a gene: 10. For the CDR3, the DNA is TGTGCCAGCACCAAGGGGGGCGGGAGGGTCGAGCAGTACTTC. Translated: CASTKGGGRVEQYF. The entire variable domain, with the rest obtained from reference TRBV2 and TRBJ2-7, is as follows: EPEVTQTPSHQVTQMGQEVILRCVPISNHLYFYWYRQILGQKVEFLVSFYNNEISEKSEIFDDQFSVERPDGSNFTLKIRSTKLEDSAMYFCASTKGGGRVEQYFGPGTRLTVT.

The genes are TRBV5-1 and TRBJ2-5, with 9 bases aligning to TRBD1. V was pared by 0 bases and J by 5 bases, with 8 bases of the junction left unmatched. Germline loops: CDR1 SGHRS, CDR2 YFSETQ. This CDR3 spans 16 amino acids. The chain's CDR3 is CASSLGTGGAEETQYF. For the CDR3, the DNA is TGCGCCAGCAGCTTGGGTACAGGGGGCGCCGAGGAGACCCAGTACTTC.

V gene TRBV2 combines with J gene TRBJ2-7; D uncertain. With 2 bases removed from V and 2 bases from J, the gap between germline ends came to 7 bases. Germline V lookup: CDR1 SNHLY, CDR2 FYNNEI. The CDR3 length is 13 residues. Here the CDR3 reads CASSEWRTYEQYV. The CDR3 region has the DNA TGTGCCAGCAGTGAATGGAGAACCTACGAGCAGTACGTC.

This clone was found once. The genes are TRBV28 and TRBJ2-2; tentatively, D is TRBD1 (5 bases). This CDR3 has 13 amino acids. CDR1 MDHEN and CDR2 SYDVKM come from the germline V gene. The V end was cut by 7 bases, the J end by 4 bases, with 10 bases between. For the CDR3, the DNA is TGTGCCAGCAAGGGGCAGCCCACCGGGGAGCTGTTTTTT. It encodes CASKGQPTGELFF.

The table lists this clone with a count of one. The chain is built from TRBV5-8 and TRBJ2-3, with D possibly matching TRBD2 (7 bases). The CDR3 is made up of 14 amino acids. Trimming removed 5 bases from V and 1 base from J, with 11 bases in between. Germline V gene sequence: CDR1 SGHTS, CDR2 YDEGEE. CDR3 residues: CASRRGGRTDTQYF. For the CDR3, the DNA is TGTGCCAGCAGAAGGGGGGGGCGCACAGATACGCAGTATTTT.

This sequence joins TRBV7-3 and TRBJ2-1, with 14 positions matching TRBD2. The CDR3 loop spans 17 amino acids. The germline CDR1 and CDR2 sequences are SGHTA and FQGTGA. J lost 7 bases, V lost 4 bases, and 9 bases had no gene match. The CDR3 here is CASSSPPTSGRVNEQFF. The CDR3 DNA reads TGTGCCAGCAGCTCCCCCCCGACTAGCGGGAGGGTTAATGAGCAGTTCTTC.

The genes are TRBV11-2 and TRBJ2-5, with D possibly matching TRBD2 (6 bases). Germline-derived CDR1 and CDR2 are SGHAT and FQNNGV. Trimming cost V 7 bases and J 0 bases, with 18 bases left between them. The CDR3 has 16 residues. For the CDR3, the DNA is TGTGCCAGCACCCCGGGCGGGGCCACGTACCAAGAGACCCAGTACTTC. Amino acid sequence: CASTPGGATYQETQYF.

J is TRBJ1-2 and V is TRBV28; D might be TRBD1 (5 bases). V shed 7 bases and J shed 2 bases, with 8 bases lying between them. This CDR3 is built from 12 residues. Looked up from germline, CDR1 is MDHEN and CDR2 is SYDVKM. DNA of the CDR3: TGTGCCAGCACCAGGGCGAACTATGGCTACACCTTC. This codes for CASTRANYGYTF.

The chain has TRBV18 and TRBJ2-3, with 10 bases identical to TRBD2. Trimming took 3 bases from V and 5 from J; bases not matched to a gene: 8. CDR3 length: 16 amino acids. Per the germline V gene, CDR1 is KGHSH and CDR2 is LQKENI. The CDR3 nucleotides are TGTGCCAGCTCACCGCAAGCGGGGGGGACTAGAGATACGCAGTATTTT. It yields the protein CASSPQAGGTRDTQYF.

As concerns this clone: The same CDR3 can be traced to other DNA sequences in this sample. The rearrangement uses TRBV28 and TRBJ2-2; TRBD2 is a possible D gene (5 bases). Germline CDR1 and CDR2: MDHEN and SYDVKM. The length of the CDR3 is 14 residues. V was clipped by 5 bases and J by 3 bases, with 10 bases between them. The CDR3 coding sequence is TGTGCCAGCAGTCTACGGCGGGACACCGGGGAGCTGTTTTTT. Encoded protein: CASSLRRDTGELFF.

The V gene is TRBV2, the J gene TRBJ2-1; 8 nucleotides match TRBD1. The CDR3 has 13 residues. The V segment lost 8 bases and the J segment 4 bases; nucleotides outside the gene matches: 4. The germline V gene encodes CDR1 SNHLY and CDR2 FYNNEI. CDR3 loop: CASLDRVYNEQFF. DNA of the CDR3: TGTGCCAGCCTGGACAGGGTGTACAATGAGCAGTTCTTC.

The V and J genes are TRBV18 and TRBJ1-2, with TRBD1 matching 8 bases. The ends lost 3 bases at V and 7 bases at J; junction bases unmatched: 13. The V gene's germline CDR1 is KGHSH and CDR2 LQKENI. This CDR3 spans 16 amino acids. The CDR3 reads CASSPSPDRESGGYTF. The CDR3 bases are TGTGCCAGCTCACCTAGCCCGGACAGGGAAAGCGGTGGCTACACCTTC.

In the case of this clone: The CDR3 does not close with the conserved phenylalanine or tryptophan, likely indicating a read error. Because the CDR3's place on the DNA is in doubt, the DNA is left out and the CDR3 is given as listed by TCRdb. The genes are TRBV4-2 and TRBJ1-2; the table's D call, TRBD1, was not checked against the DNA. Germline-derived CDR1 and CDR2 are LGHNA and YNFKEQ. The CDR3 totals 14 residues, both ends included. The CDR3 spells CASSQDRGQGMADL.

This chain connects TRBV10-3 to TRBJ1-4, with D hard to call. CDR3 length equals 16 residues. Germline V CDR1 and CDR2: ENHRY, SYGVKD. V dropped 3 bases and J dropped 3 bases, with 14 bases sitting between them. The chain's CDR3 is CAISDSREDSNEKLFF. The CDR3 DNA sequence: TGTGCCATCAGTGACTCCCGAGAGGATTCTAATGAAAAACTGTTTTTT.

CDR3 region: CASRLRGGGASNQPQHF. CDR3 in DNA: TGTGCCAGCAGACTAAGGGGAGGGGGGGCGAGCAATCAGCCCCAGCATTTT. V is TRBV28 and J is TRBJ1-5; D perhaps matches TRBD1 (6 bases). Germline values: CDR1 MDHEN, CDR2 SYDVKM. This CDR3 is built from 17 residues. V lost 6 bases and J lost 1, with 19 bases in between.